This T cell receptor beta chain was captured by sequencing in a study of T cell repertoires in cytomegalovirus infection. Study summary: Indicated by public TCR beta signatures were CMV infection and matching HLA type.

Germline CDR1 reads SGHRS; CDR2 reads YFSETQ. The trim removed 1 base at V and 2 bases at J, leaving 5 bases unmatched. The CDR3 has 15 residues. MiXCR, run by TCRdb on the reads, gives a single entry per CDR3 protein. Of about 310,000 distinct CDR3 sequences in the sample, roughly a sixth are singletons; the top ten hold more than 10%. The study, taken as a whole, reports: There were HLA-C-restricted CMV-specific TCR beta clonotypes dominating the ex vivo response. Accumulated public TCR beta family frequency recognized individuals carrying CMV together with the relevant HLA.

This clonotype has just a few counts. Antigen unknown. The clonotype comes from a human donor in good health (CMV status not recorded). Some clones in this sample may be carry-over from other donors' samples. This rearrangement joins TRBV5-1 to TRBJ1-2, with 7 bases identical to TRBD1. The sequencing input was PBMCs. The chain's CDR3 is CASSLMRTGNYGYTF. The CDR3 nucleotides are TGCGCCAGCAGCTTGATGAGGACAGGCAACTATGGCTACACCTTC.